These T cell receptor beta chains were read from a single sample in a study of CD8 T cells in ankylosing spondylitis. TCRdb reanalysed the 5' RACE reads using MiXCR and keeps one entry per CDR3 protein. In the table there are about 130,000 distinct CDR3 sequences, about 15% of which are singletons. The specimen was blood, either unsorted or a sorted T cell fraction (not recorded which). The receptors originated from a male donor with ankylosing spondylitis. Each CDR3 is given with its conserved first and last residue.

V,CDR3
TRBV30,CAWLTNTEAFF
TRBV5-6,CASSPPGGTYEQYF
TRBV6-4,CASSTDRGASSYNEQFF
TRBV7-9,CASTQGRDEQYF
TRBV7-9,CASSTGFEKLFF
TRBV7-9,CASSQTGNEQYF
TRBV7-8,CASSSVGGSSDEQFF
TRBV5-1,CASSLPLNSGRKDEQFF
TRBV27,CASRYRVSYEQYF
TRBV15,CATSRDSPGDIQYF
TRBV29-1,CSAEGVAGVDGELFF
TRBV28,CASSPRTSGSNEQFF
TRBV20-1,CSARSPAGAGETQYF
TRBV27,CASRGGAYEQYF
TRBV5-1,CASSPGQGNNEQFF
TRBV7-3,CASSQDPREEAFF
TRBV4-3,CASSQDGLRTATYEQYF
TRBV5-1,CASSVGPGYEQYF
TRBV27,CASRKGDGPKGSPLHF
TRBV7-9,CASSIQAHGPQGNEQFF
TRBV20-1,CSARTGTSGLPSYEQYF
TRBV11-1,CASRANDGGSTDTQYF
TRBV27,CASSGPRGDDTSIGYEQYF
TRBV27,CASRLAGVGSYEQYF
TRBV5-1,CASSPLGGNTEAFF
TRBV4-1,CASSQDSVSGLSSYEQYF
TRBV3-1,CASSQDRGDYEQYF
TRBV6-2/TRBV6-3,CASSYAGSNQPQHF
TRBV7-9,CASSSRVAAGLEQYF
TRBV7-9,CASSRRKGAYTGELFF
TRBV5-1,CASSLVNYNEQFF
TRBV7-8,CASTMANGPRETQYF
TRBV20-1,CSATQGLGDGELFF
TRBV9,CASSGDRQGLFYEQYF
TRBV12-3/TRBV12-4,CASSPDEGLTNEKLFF
TRBV4-1,CASSQDLSPNQPQHF
TRBV6-5,CASSYSSRLEETQYF
TRBV29-1,CSAGTAIMNTEAFF
TRBV27,CASSLYRGGEKLFF
TRBV29-1,CSVEKGQGASYYEQYF
TRBV7-9,CASSEPGTDTQYF